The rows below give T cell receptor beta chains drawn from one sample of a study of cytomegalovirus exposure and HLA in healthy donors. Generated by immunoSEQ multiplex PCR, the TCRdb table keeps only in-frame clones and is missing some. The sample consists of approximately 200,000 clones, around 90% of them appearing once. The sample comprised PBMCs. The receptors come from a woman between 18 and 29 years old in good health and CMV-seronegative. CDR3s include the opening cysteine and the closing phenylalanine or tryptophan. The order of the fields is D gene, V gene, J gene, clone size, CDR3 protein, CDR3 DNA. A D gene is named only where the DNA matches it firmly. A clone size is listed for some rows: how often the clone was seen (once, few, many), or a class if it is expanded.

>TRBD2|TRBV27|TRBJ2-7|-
CASSLRLAGGFYEQYF
TGTGCCAGCAGTTTACGGCTAGCGGGAGGCTTCTACGAGCAGTACTTC
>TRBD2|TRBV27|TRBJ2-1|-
CASSTPQGLAGAEQFF
TGTGCCAGCAGTACCCCCCAAGGCCTAGCGGGAGCCGAGCAGTTCTTC
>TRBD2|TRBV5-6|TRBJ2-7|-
CASSLGLAGGNEQYF
TGTGCCAGCAGCTTGGGGCTAGCGGGAGGGAACGAGCAGTACTTC
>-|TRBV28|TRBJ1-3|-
CASSLGGAGNTIYF
TGTGCCAGCAGTTTGGGGGGGGCTGGAAACACCATATATTTT
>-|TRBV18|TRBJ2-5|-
CASSPEIQETQYF
TGTGCCAGCTCACCAGAGATTCAAGAGACCCAGTACTTC
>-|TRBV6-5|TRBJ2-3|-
CASSYGGSTDTQYF
TGTGCCAGCAGTTACGGGGGGAGCACAGATACGCAGTATTTT
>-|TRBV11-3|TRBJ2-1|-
CASSSGEAGPYNEQFF
TGTGCCAGCAGCTCGGGTGAGGCGGGCCCCTACAATGAGCAGTTCTTC
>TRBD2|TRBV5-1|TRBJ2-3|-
CASRTSGSRDTQYF
TGCGCCAGCAGGACTAGCGGGAGTAGAGATACGCAGTATTTT
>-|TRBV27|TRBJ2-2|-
CASSLIPGNTGELFF
TGTGCCAGCAGTTTAATCCCAGGGAACACCGGGGAGCTGTTTTTT
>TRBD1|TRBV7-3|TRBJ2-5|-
CASSPTGEETQYF
TGTGCCAGCAGCCCGACAGGGGAAGAGACCCAGTACTTC
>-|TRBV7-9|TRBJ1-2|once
CASSSAGLQGVGYTF
TGTGCCAGCAGCTCAGCAGGGTTACAGGGAGTTGGCTACACCTTC
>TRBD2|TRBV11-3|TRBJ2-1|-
CASSLLGRGDEQFF
TGTGCCAGCAGCTTATTGGGGAGGGGTGATGAGCAGTTCTTC
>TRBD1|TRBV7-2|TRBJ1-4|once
CASSLRAGGEKLFF
TGTGCCAGCAGCTTACGGGCAGGGGGAGAGAAACTGTTTTTT
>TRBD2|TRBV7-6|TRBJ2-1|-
CASSFRTSAYNEQFF
TGTGCCAGCAGCTTCCGGACTAGCGCGTACAATGAGCAGTTCTTC
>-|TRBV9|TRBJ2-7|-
CASSVGTEAYEQYF
TGTGCCAGCAGCGTAGGGACAGAAGCCTACGAGCAGTACTTC
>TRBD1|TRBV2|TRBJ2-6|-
CASRTGVASGANVLTF
TGTGCCAGCAGGACAGGGGTGGCCTCTGGGGCCAACGTCCTGACTTTC
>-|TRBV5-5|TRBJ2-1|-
CASSLLSPADNEQFF
TGTGCCAGCAGCTTGCTGTCTCCGGCGGACAATGAGCAGTTCTTC
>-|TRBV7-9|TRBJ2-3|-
CASRPGGWDTQYF
TGTGCCAGCAGGCCTGGCGGCTGGGATACGCAGTATTTT
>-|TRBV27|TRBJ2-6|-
CASSLGTGANVLTF
TGTGCCAGCAGTTTAGGGACAGGGGCCAACGTCCTGACTTTC
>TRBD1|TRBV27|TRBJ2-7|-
CASSQGQGAVHEQYF
TGTGCCAGCAGTCAAGGACAGGGGGCTGTTCACGAGCAGTACTTC
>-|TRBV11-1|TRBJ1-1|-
CASSLGTARNTEAFF
TGTGCCAGCAGCTTAGGGACAGCCCGGAACACTGAAGCTTTCTTT
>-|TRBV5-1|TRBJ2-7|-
CASSFELSSYEQYF
TGCGCCAGCAGCTTCGAACTTTCCTCCTACGAGCAGTACTTC
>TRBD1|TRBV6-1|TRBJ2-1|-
CASLWDSSYNEQFF
TGTGCCAGCTTGTGGGACAGTTCCTACAATGAGCAGTTCTTC
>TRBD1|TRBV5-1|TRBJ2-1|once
CASRIGQGSSYNEQFF
TGCGCCAGCAGAATAGGACAGGGGAGCTCCTACAATGAGCAGTTCTTC
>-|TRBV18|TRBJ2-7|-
CASSPAGIRTYEQYF
TGTGCCAGCTCACCCGCAGGGATACGTACCTACGAGCAGTACTTC
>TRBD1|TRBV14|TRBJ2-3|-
CASSQDLETDRGTDTQYF
TGTGCCAGCAGCCAAGATCTAGAGACGGACAGGGGCACAGATACGCAGTATTTT
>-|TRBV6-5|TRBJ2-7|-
CASSSAVTYEQYF
TGTGCCAGCAGTTCTGCGGTTACCTACGAGCAGTACTTC
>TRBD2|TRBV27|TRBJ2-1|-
CASSLSPLAGGNEQFF
TGTGCCAGCAGTTTATCGCCCCTAGCGGGAGGCAATGAGCAGTTCTTC
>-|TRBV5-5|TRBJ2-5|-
CASSLAGGQETQYF
TGTGCCAGCAGCTTGGCTGGAGGTCAAGAGACCCAGTACTTC
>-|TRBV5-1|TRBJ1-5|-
CASSSGTFFGEPQHF
TGCGCCAGCAGCTCGGGGACTTTTTTCGGGGAGCCCCAGCATTTT
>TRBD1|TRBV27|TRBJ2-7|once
CASSGQGPHEQYF
TGTGCCAGCAGTGGACAGGGTCCCCACGAGCAGTACTTC
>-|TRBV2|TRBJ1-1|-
CASSEPGLVTEAFF
TGTGCCAGCAGTGAGCCGGGGTTGGTTACTGAAGCTTTCTTT
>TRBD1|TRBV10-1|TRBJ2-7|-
CASSAGTGAYEQYF
TGCGCCAGCAGTGCCGGGACAGGAGCCTACGAGCAGTACTTC
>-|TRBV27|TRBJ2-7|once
CASSLGNGGPVYEQYF
TGTGCCAGCAGTTTGGGGAACGGAGGCCCCGTGTACGAGCAGTACTTC
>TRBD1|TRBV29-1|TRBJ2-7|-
CSVPGQGGEQYF
TGCAGCGTTCCGGGACAGGGAGGCGAGCAGTACTTC
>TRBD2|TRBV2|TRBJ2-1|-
CASQEREIPHNEQFF
TGTGCCAGCCAGGAGCGGGAGATCCCCCACAATGAGCAGTTCTTC
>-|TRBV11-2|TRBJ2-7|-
CASSLAPAGAYEQYF
TGTGCCAGCAGCTTAGCCCCAGCGGGCGCCTACGAGCAGTACTTC
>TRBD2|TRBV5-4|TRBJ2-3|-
CASSSRVAGGRADTQYF
TGTGCCAGCAGCTCCCGTGTTGCGGGAGGGCGGGCAGATACGCAGTATTTT
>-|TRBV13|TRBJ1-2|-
CASSSFLRGPYGYTF
TGTGCCAGCAGCTCCTTTCTCAGGGGCCCCTATGGCTACACCTTC
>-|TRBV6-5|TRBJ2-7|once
CASMEGSYYEQYF
TGTGCCAGCATGGAGGGGTCATACTACGAGCAGTACTTC
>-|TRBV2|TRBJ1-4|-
CASGTAKGDEKLFF
TGTGCCAGCGGGACGGCGAAGGGGGATGAAAAACTGTTTTTT
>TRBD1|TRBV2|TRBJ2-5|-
CASSQGAGETQYF
TGTGCCAGCAGTCAGGGGGCGGGGGAGACCCAGTACTTC
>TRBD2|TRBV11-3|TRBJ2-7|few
CASSLAIAGAYEQYF
TGTGCCAGCAGCTTAGCTATAGCGGGGGCCTACGAGCAGTACTTC
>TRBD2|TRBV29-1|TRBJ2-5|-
CSVEVASGRAVETQYF
TGCAGCGTTGAAGTCGCTAGCGGGAGGGCCGTGGAGACCCAGTACTTC
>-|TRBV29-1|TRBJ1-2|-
CSVQGTPFNYGYTF
TGCAGCGTGCAAGGGACTCCCTTTAACTATGGCTACACCTTC
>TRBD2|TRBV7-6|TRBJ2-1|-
CASSLVGGSGNEQFF
TGTGCCAGCAGCTTAGTGGGGGGGTCTGGGAATGAGCAGTTCTTC
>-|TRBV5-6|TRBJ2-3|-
CASRQDTDTQYF
TGTGCCAGCAGACAAGACACAGATACGCAGTATTTT
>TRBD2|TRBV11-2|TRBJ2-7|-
CASSLGSSGSYEQYF
TGTGCCAGCAGCTTAGGGTCTAGCGGGAGTTACGAGCAGTACTTC
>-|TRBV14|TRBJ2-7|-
CASSQFRHSKSEQYF
TGTGCCAGCAGCCAGTTCAGACACAGCAAATCCGAGCAGTACTTC
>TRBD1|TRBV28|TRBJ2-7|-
CASSPGTGFGQYF
TGTGCCAGCAGCCCCGGGACAGGTTTTGGGCAGTACTTC
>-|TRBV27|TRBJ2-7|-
CASRPTTRTYEQYF
TGTGCCAGCAGACCTACGACAAGAACCTACGAGCAGTACTTC
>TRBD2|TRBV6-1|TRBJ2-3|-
CASSRAGGPDTQYF
TGTGCCAGCAGTAGAGCGGGAGGGCCAGATACGCAGTATTTT
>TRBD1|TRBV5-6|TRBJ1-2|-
CASSFGAGGGYTF
TGTGCCAGCAGCTTTGGGGCAGGGGGAGGCTACACCTTC
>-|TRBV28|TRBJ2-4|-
CASSFREWAKNIQYF
TGTGCCAGCAGTTTTAGGGAGTGGGCCAAAAACATTCAGTACTTC
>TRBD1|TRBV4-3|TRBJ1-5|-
CASSQWGQGFPGSNQPQHF
TGCGCCAGCAGCCAATGGGGACAGGGTTTTCCGGGCAGCAATCAGCCCCAGCATTTT